One and the same sample provided the 27 T cell receptor beta chains below, sequenced in a study of T cells in Graves' hyperthyroidism and ophthalmopathy (dated by TCRdb to the late 2010s). Library preparation was by multiplex PCR. TCRdb names Illumina HiSeq 2000 as the instrument used. TCR beta CDR3 regions were amplified from RNA transcripts. A first-round RT-PCR of the TCR CDR3 used the HTBI primer set with the Qiagen OneStep RT-PCR kit. The public reads were reanalyzed by TCRdb: fastp trimming at Q25, MiXCR alignment, in-frame beta chains only. All rows with the same CDR3 protein become a single entry with the most common DNA and genes. For this sample the table gives around 340,000 distinct CDR3 sequences, of which 15% to 20% were detected only once. In total, the top ten clones hold about 16% of the sample. The specimen was blood. Source of these receptors: a middle-aged woman with Graves' ophthalmopathy.

This clonotype has a count of ten or more. The CDR3 sequence: CASSENRAVIYGYTF. The DNA for the CDR3 is TGTGCCAGCAGTGAAAACAGGGCCGTGATCTATGGCTACACCTTC. The J gene is TRBJ1-2, the V gene TRBV6-1; TRBD1 is a possible D gene (6 bases). Trimming pared 2 bases from V and 4 bases from J, leaving 14 bases between. This CDR3 region has 15 residues. The germline CDR1 and CDR2 sequences are MNHNS and SASEGT.

This clonotype was detected ten times or more. CDR3 residues: CASHRSSGSPYEQYF. In DNA, the CDR3 is TGTGCCAGCCACAGGTCTAGCGGGAGCCCCTACGAGCAGTACTTC. V and J are TRBV27 and TRBJ2-7; 10 positions match TRBD2. CDR1 and CDR2 from the germline V gene are MNHEY and SMNVEV (reference sequence). The CDR3 consists of 15 residues. Trimming cost V 8 bases and J 2 bases; bases outside gene matches: 9.

This rearrangement joins TRBV25-1 to TRBJ1-2; no definite D call. CDR3 length: 13 amino acids. Germline CDR1 is MGHDK and CDR2 is SYGVNS. Trimming stripped 3 bases from V and 4 bases from J, with 9 bases between. The CDR3 coding sequence is TGTGCCAGCAGTGATCGGGTCGGCTATGGCTACACCTTC. Translated, it gives CASSDRVGYGYTF.

The V and J genes are TRBV6-1 and TRBJ2-7; D is unresolved. Trimming removed 3 bases from V and 0 bases from J, with 15 bases in between. Germline CDR1 reads MNHNS; CDR2 reads SASEGT. This CDR3 contains 16 residues. The CDR3 loop is CASSDPGRLSSYEQYF. CDR3 bases: TGTGCCAGCAGTGACCCCGGACGGTTGAGCTCCTACGAGCAGTACTTC.

This clonotype has ten or more counts. The chain employs TRBV15 and TRBJ1-2, with D perhaps matching TRBD1 (6 bases). This CDR3 comprises 14 residues. Looked up from germline, CDR1 is LNHNV and CDR2 is YYDKDF (reference sequence). V gave up 3 bases and J gave up 6 bases, with 14 bases separating them. This chain's CDR3 is CATSSDRSVDGYTF. CDR3 nucleotide sequence: TGTGCCACCAGCAGCGACAGGTCCGTCGATGGCTACACCTTC. Full variable domain (rest looked up from reference TRBV15 and TRBJ1-2): DAMVIQNPRYQVTQFGKPVTLSCSQTLNHNVMYWYQQKSSQAPKLLFHYYDKDFNNEADTPDNFQSRRPNTSFCFLDIRSPGLGDTAMYLCATSSDRSVDGYTFGSGTRLTVV.

The chain carries TRBV27 and TRBJ2-7, with 8 positions matching TRBD1. The CDR3 sequence is 15 residues long. V was pared by 6 bases and J by 5 bases, with 12 bases of the junction left unmatched. The V gene's germline CDR1 is MNHEY and CDR2 SMNVEV (reference sequence). CDR3 in DNA: TGTGCCAGCAGCCGACGGACAGGGTGGATCCACGAGCAGTACTTC. Encoded protein: CASSRRTGWIHEQYF.

This clonotype was counted ten times or more. The V gene is TRBV7-2, the J gene TRBJ2-7; TRBD2 aligns across 9 bases. The CDR3 is 15 residues long. The germline CDR1 and CDR2 sequences are SGHTA and FQGNSA. The trim removed 1 base at V and 5 bases at J, leaving 6 bases unmatched. The CDR3 spells CASSLVAGALHEQYF. The CDR3 coding sequence is TGTGCCAGCAGCTTAGTAGCGGGAGCCCTACACGAGCAGTACTTC.

Many counts were recorded for this clonotype. The CDR3 reads CASSPAGETQYF. CDR3 sequence (DNA): TGCGCCAGCAGCCCGGCTGGGGAGACCCAGTACTTC. The J gene is TRBJ2-5, the V gene TRBV5-1, with D unclear. The CDR3 loop spans 12 amino acids. Germline-derived CDR1 and CDR2 are SGHRS and YFSETQ. V dropped 4 bases and J dropped 5 bases, with 9 bases sitting between them.

This clonotype was detected many times. The rearrangement joins TRBV20-1 to TRBJ2-7; no reliable D call. With 4 bases removed from V and 0 bases from J, the gap between germline ends came to 13 bases. CDR1 and CDR2 from the germline V gene are DFQATT and SNEGSKA (reference sequence). The CDR3 contains 14 residues. CDR3 bases: TGCAGTGCTAACATGTACTCGAGCTCCTACGAGCAGTACTTC. Its translation is CSANMYSSSYEQYF.

This clonotype came up many times. This chain uses TRBV6-5 with TRBJ1-1, with TRBD1 identical over 7 bases. V lost 6 bases, J lost 3 bases, and 4 bases stayed unmatched. The CDR3 loop spans 13 amino acids. Looked up from germline, CDR1 is MNHEY and CDR2 is SVGAGI. CDR3 coding DNA: TGTGCCAGCAGCGCGGGACAGTACACTGAAGCTTTCTTT. It codes for CASSAGQYTEAFF.

This clonotype appeared a single time. The chain employs TRBV12-3 or TRBV12-4 and TRBJ1-2; 9 bases agree with TRBD1. The J segment lost 8 bases and the V segment lost 3 bases, leaving 7 bases of the junction unmatched. The CDR3 length is 14 residues. As DNA, the CDR3 is TGTGCCAGCAGTTTCCCCGGGACAGGGCAGGGCTACACCTTC. It is translated as CASSFPGTGQGYTF.

This clonotype has just a few counts. The V and J genes are TRBV29-1 and TRBJ2-7; 7 nucleotides line up with TRBD1. V lost 4 bases to trimming and J lost 6 bases; unmatched junction nucleotides: 9. CDR3 length equals 13 residues. Germline-derived CDR1 and CDR2 are SQVTM and ANQGSEA. The CDR3 protein is CSVVGPTGLEQYF. CDR3 nucleotide sequence: TGCAGCGTTGTGGGACCGACAGGGCTCGAGCAGTACTTC.

This clonotype was counted at least ten times. V and J are TRBV7-2 and TRBJ1-2, with 8 bases fitting TRBD1. After removal of 0 bases from V and 6 bases from J, the junction contained 6 bases not matched to a gene. The CDR3 loop spans 15 amino acids. Per the germline V gene, CDR1 is SGHTA and CDR2 is FQGNSA. For the CDR3, the DNA is TGTGCCAGCAGCTTAGCGGGACAGGCAATACATGGCTACACCTTC. Its protein product is CASSLAGQAIHGYTF.

The J gene is TRBJ2-7, the V gene TRBV7-8; the match to TRBD2 covers 12 bases. Per germline, CDR1 SGHVS and CDR2 FQNEAQ. The CDR3 loop spans 16 amino acids. The ends lost 6 bases at V and 6 bases at J; junction bases unmatched: 12. In nucleotides, the CDR3 is TGTGCCAGCAGTGTATTCGGGACTAGCGGGCGTTTCGAGCAGTACTTC. This sequence encodes CASSVFGTSGRFEQYF. The entire variable domain, with the rest obtained from reference TRBV7-8 and TRBJ2-7, is as follows: GAGVSQSPRYKVAKRGQDVALRCDPISGHVSLFWYQQALGQGPEFLTYFQNEAQLDKSGLPSDRFFAERPEGSVSTLKIQRTQQEDSAVYLCASSVFGTSGRFEQYFGPGTRLTVT.

This clonotype has at least ten counts. Mismatch with germline at one junction end may stem from a read error. The genes are TRBV2 and TRBJ2-7; 13 bases line up with TRBD2. CDR3 length: 13 residues. CDR1 SNHLY and CDR2 FYNNEI come from the germline V gene. CDR3 bases: TGTGCCAGCAGGGGAGGGACTAGCGGGACCAGTGACTTC. Amino acid sequence: CASRGGTSGTSDF.

This clonotype has a count of ten or more. The rearrangement joins TRBV15 to TRBJ2-4; D might be TRBD2 (5 bases). Trimming shortened V by 0 bases and J by 9 bases, and 12 bases separated the two germline ends. CDR3 length equals 14 residues. Germline V gene lookup returns CDR1 LNHNV and CDR2 YYDKDF (reference sequence). CDR3 sequence (DNA): TGTGCCACCAGCAGAGAGAGAGGGTTTGGCATTCAGTACTTC. Amino acids: CATSRERGFGIQYF.

In its sample, this clonotype was seen many times. This chain uses TRBV12-3 or TRBV12-4 with TRBJ2-5; D remains ambiguous. Trimming removed 5 bases at V and 7 bases at J, with 8 bases between. This CDR3 contains 11 residues. The CDR3 loop is CASSAGGTQYF. Written as DNA, the CDR3 is TGTGCCAGCAGTGCCGGTGGGACCCAGTACTTC.

This clonotype has at least ten counts. A much larger clone lies one base from this, so it may be a read error. The V and J genes are TRBV7-2 and TRBJ1-1; tentatively, D is TRBD1 (5 bases). Germline CDR1 is SGHTA and CDR2 is FQGNSA. Trimming stripped 2 bases from V and 1 base from J, with 8 bases between. The CDR3 extends over 14 amino acids. Here the CDR3 DNA reads TGTGCCAGCAGCTTACAGGGAAAGAACACTGAAGCTTTCTTT. Translation: CASSLQGKNTEAFF.

The chain links TRBV12-3 or TRBV12-4 to TRBJ1-1; the match to TRBD1 covers 7 bases. Trimming cost V 5 bases and J 7 bases; bases outside gene matches: 4. This CDR3 comprises 12 residues. The CDR3 loop reads CASSRTGVEAFF. CDR3 DNA sequence: TGTGCCAGCAGTCGGACAGGAGTTGAAGCTTTCTTT.

The chain employs TRBV18 and TRBJ2-5, with D perhaps being TRBD1 or TRBD2 (6 bases each). Germline values: CDR1 KGHSH, CDR2 LQKENI. Trimming took 2 bases from V and 4 from J, leaving 14 bases between them. CDR3 length: 15 amino acids. This CDR3 reads CASSPGGAGTETQYF. CDR3 DNA: TGTGCCAGCTCACCAGGGGGCGCGGGAACAGAGACCCAGTACTTC.

In this sample, this clonotype turned up many times. The genes are TRBV7-9 and TRBJ1-2; 7 nucleotides agree with TRBD1. Germline values: CDR1 SEHNR, CDR2 FQNEAQ (reference sequence). CDR3 length: 14 amino acids. V lost 4 bases, J lost 8 bases, and 10 bases stayed unmatched. The CDR3 DNA reads as TGTGCCAGCAGCTCTCCGGGACAGAAAAGCGGCTACACCTTC. Translated, it gives CASSSPGQKSGYTF.

In this sample, this clonotype turned up many times. The V gene is TRBV7-2, the J gene TRBJ2-7; 14 bases match TRBD2. The germline gives CDR1 SGHTA, CDR2 FQGNSA. The CDR3 runs 16 residues. V lost 5 bases and J lost 6; bases outside the gene matches: 9. The chain's CDR3 is CASSPPGLAGGGEQYF. As DNA, the CDR3 is TGTGCCAGCAGCCCCCCCGGACTAGCGGGAGGCGGCGAGCAGTACTTC.

In its sample, this clonotype was seen many times. The chain recombines TRBV7-2 with TRBJ2-7, with D perhaps TRBD1 or TRBD2 (8 bases each). V was shortened by 4 bases and J by 2 bases, with 27 bases between the two germline ends. Germline lookup yields CDR1 SGHTA and CDR2 FQGNSA. This CDR3 has 19 residues. The DNA of the CDR3 is TGTGCCAGCAGCTCCCGGACAGGGATTAATAGCGGGAAGACCTACGAGCAGTACTTC. Translated, it gives CASSSRTGINSGKTYEQYF.

The table lists this clonotype with many counts. One end of the junction fails to match germline, which may point to a read error. The V and J genes are TRBV27 and TRBJ1-1; TRBD1 is a possible D gene (6 bases). From germline, CDR1 is MNHEY and CDR2 SMNVEV (reference sequence). The CDR3 extends over 16 amino acids. The CDR3 DNA sequence: TGTGCCAGCAGTCTTACTACGGGACACCGGAACGCTGAAGCTTTCTTT. This translates into CASSLTTGHRNAEAFF.

The sample holds a few counts of this clonotype. A read error may be the cause here, since a much bigger clone is one base away. This sequence joins TRBV19 and TRBJ1-2; D perhaps matches TRBD1 (6 bases). V was pared by 7 bases and J by 8 bases, with 14 bases between. Germline V gene lookup returns CDR1 LNHDA and CDR2 SQIVND (reference sequence). CDR3 size: 12 residues. This CDR3 reads CASIDGQHGYTF. CDR3 DNA: TGTGCCAGTATAGATGGACAGCACGGCTACACCTTC.

This clonotype was seen ten or more times. J is TRBJ2-7 and V is TRBV12-3 or TRBV12-4, with 10 positions matching TRBD2. The CDR3 totals 14 residues. The V segment lost 3 bases and the J segment 5 bases; nucleotides outside the gene matches: 4. This CDR3 is CASSLSGRAHEQYF. Written as DNA, the CDR3 is TGTGCCAGCAGTTTGAGCGGGAGGGCCCACGAGCAGTACTTC.

Many counts were recorded for this clonotype. The genes are TRBV2 and TRBJ2-2; D is possibly TRBD2 (7 bases). Germline V lookup: CDR1 SNHLY, CDR2 FYNNEI. V lost 6 bases, J lost 5 bases, and 13 bases lay in between. This CDR3 region has 14 residues. The CDR3 spells CASRAGAWTGELFF. Written as DNA, the CDR3 is TGTGCCAGCAGGGCGGGGGCGTGGACCGGGGAGCTGTTTTTT.